The 24 T cell receptor beta chains listed next were all sequenced from one sample in a study of blood T cell repertoires in COVID-19. Produced via immunoSEQ multiplex PCR; TCRdb's table is partial and in-frame only. The repertoire holds under 300,000 clones, with roughly 90% as singletons. Sample: PBMCs or T cells enriched from blood (not recorded which). These receptor sequences come from a woman aged 50 to 60 who had recovered from COVID-19.

The chain recombines TRBV4-2 with TRBJ2-7; tentatively, D is TRBD1 (7 bases). The length of the CDR3 is 13 residues. Trimming took off 2 bases at V and 4 bases at J, with 9 bases between the two ends. Germline CDR1 reads LGHNA; CDR2 reads YNFKEQ. CDR3: CASSQQGGYEQYF. DNA for the CDR3: TGTGCCAGCAGCCAACAGGGGGGATACGAGCAGTACTTC.

The CDR3 spells CASSLFSGSSYEQYF. CDR3 bases: TGTGCCAGCAGTTTATTTAGCGGGAGCTCCTACGAGCAGTACTTC. The chain employs TRBV28 and TRBJ2-7; TRBD2 aligns across 9 bases. V lost 1 base and J lost 0; bases outside the gene matches: 1. This CDR3 region has 15 residues. CDR1 is MDHEN, CDR2 SYDVKM, per germline.

The DNA of the CDR3 is TGCAGTGCTAGTAATGCAGCGGGAGCCCACGAGCAGTACTTC. This sequence encodes CSASNAAGAHEQYF. The V and J genes are TRBV20-1 and TRBJ2-7; 8 bases agree with TRBD2. V shed 3 bases and J 5 bases; nucleotides not matched to a gene: 9. The CDR3 runs 14 residues. Germline V gene lookup returns CDR1 DFQATT and CDR2 SNEGSKA (reference sequence).

The DNA for the CDR3 is TGCGCCAGCAGCCCCAGACAGGGATCGGGGGCCAACGTCCTGACTTTC. It codes for CASSPRQGSGANVLTF. The chain uses TRBV5-1 and TRBJ2-6; 7 positions agree with TRBD1. The CDR3 is made up of 16 amino acids. CDR1 is SGHRS, CDR2 YFSETQ, per germline. Trimming took 4 bases from V and 4 from J; bases not matched to a gene: 8. The complete variable domain, with remaining parts taken from reference TRBV5-1 and TRBJ2-6, reads KAGVTQTPRYLIKTRGQQVTLSCSPISGHRSVSWYQQTPGQGLQFLFEYFSETQRNKGNFPGRFSGRQFSNSRSEMNVSTLELGDSALYLCASSPRQGSGANVLTFGAGSRLTVL.

The CDR3 nucleotides are TGTGCCAGCAGTTTTATTCAGGGGGCGGTTTCTGAAGCTTTCTTT. Its translation is CASSFIQGAVSEAFF. The chain employs TRBV28 and TRBJ1-1, with 8 bases fitting TRBD1. V was pared by 3 bases and J by 6 bases, with 9 bases of the junction left unmatched. CDR1 and CDR2 from the germline V gene are MDHEN and SYDVKM. The CDR3 is 15 amino acids.

The V gene is TRBV28, the J gene TRBJ1-2, with D possibly matching TRBD1 (6 bases). Germline V gene sequence: CDR1 MDHEN, CDR2 SYDVKM. This CDR3 spans 15 amino acids. V was clipped by 6 bases and J by 2 bases, with 16 bases between them. CDR3 region: CASSKPRQENYGYTF. The DNA of the CDR3 is TGTGCCAGCAGCAAACCCCGACAGGAGAACTATGGCTACACCTTC.

The rearrangement joins TRBV7-2 to TRBJ2-6; D is possibly TRBD2 (5 bases). The V gene's germline CDR1 is SGHTA and CDR2 FQGNSA. V gave up 1 base and J gave up 2 bases, with 9 bases separating them. This CDR3 comprises 16 residues. The CDR3 nucleotides are TGTGCCAGCAGCTTAGTAGCGCTAGCTGGGGCCAACGTCCTGACTTTC. Translating gives CASSLVALAGANVLTF.

The V call is TRBV6-2 or TRBV6-3, the J call TRBJ1-1, with TRBD1 matching over 7 bases. V shed 2 bases, J shed 1 base, and the junction held 7 bases outside the gene matches. Per the germline V gene, CDR1 is MNHEY and CDR2 is SVGEGT. The length of the CDR3 is 16 residues. Here the CDR3 reads CASSYPQGQPNTEAFF. The CDR3 DNA is TGTGCCAGCAGTTACCCCCAGGGACAGCCGAACACTGAAGCTTTCTTT.

The chain employs TRBV27 and TRBJ2-6; D is perhaps TRBD2 (6 bases). Germline V gives CDR1 MNHEY, CDR2 SMNVEV (reference sequence). The CDR3 loop spans 15 amino acids. Trimming left V 7 bases short and J 2 bases short, with 12 bases between. This chain's CDR3 is CASNPRRAGANVLTF. Written as DNA, the CDR3 is TGTGCCAGCAACCCCAGGAGGGCTGGGGCCAACGTCCTGACTTTC.

The chain combines TRBV7-9 with TRBJ1-1; 9 bases are a match to TRBD1. Germline lookup yields CDR1 SEHNR and CDR2 FQNEAQ (reference sequence). J was trimmed by 6 bases and V by 7 bases; bases with no gene match: 6. CDR3 length: 13 residues. The CDR3 DNA sequence: TGTGCCAGCAAAGTACAGGGGGCCGCTGAAGCTTTCTTT. Amino acids: CASKVQGAAEAFF. Together with reference TRBV7-9 and TRBJ1-1, the CDR3 gives the full variable domain: DTGVSQNPRHKITKRGQNVTFRCDPISEHNRLYWYRQTLGQGPEFLTYFQNEAQLEKSRLLSDRFSAERPKGSFSTLEIQRTEQGDSAMYLCASKVQGAAEAFFGQGTRLTVV.

This clone was observed a few times. The V and J genes are TRBV27 and TRBJ1-1; the D gene is possibly TRBD1 (5 bases). The CDR3 is made up of 14 amino acids. Deletions cut 4 bases from V and 0 bases from J, with 9 bases between. The germline V gene encodes CDR1 MNHEY and CDR2 SMNVEV (reference sequence). CDR3 in DNA: TGTGCCAGCAGTTATCAGGGAATGAACACTGAAGCTTTCTTT. It yields the protein CASSYQGMNTEAFF.

This rearrangement joins TRBV6-5 to TRBJ2-7; 12 nucleotides agree with TRBD2. Germline trimming cut 4 bases from V and 7 bases from J; bases unmatched to any gene: 11. CDR1 is MNHEY, CDR2 SVGAGI, per germline. The CDR3 has 16 residues. The CDR3 DNA reads as TGTGCCAGCAGTTTCACGCGACTAGCGGGAGTTGGGGAGCAGTACTTC. This sequence encodes CASSFTRLAGVGEQYF.

The V gene is TRBV5-8, the J gene TRBJ2-7; 9 nucleotides align to TRBD2. The CDR3 extends over 17 amino acids. Trimming took 7 bases from V and 2 from J; bases not matched to a gene: 16. The germline gives CDR1 SGHTS, CDR2 YDEGEE. The CDR3, as DNA: TGTGCCAGCCAAGGAATAGCGGGAGTAGTAGTAGCCTACGAGCAGTACTTC. Residues: CASQGIAGVVVAYEQYF.

The V call is TRBV2, the J call TRBJ1-6; D unresolved. The germline V gene has CDR1 SNHLY and CDR2 FYNNEI. Trimming took 5 bases from V and 6 from J, leaving 8 bases between them. The CDR3 has 13 amino acids. CDR3 bases: TGTGCCAGCAGTCTACAGAGTAATTCACCCCTCCACTTT. It yields the protein CASSLQSNSPLHF.

Regarding this clone: This sample includes further DNA sequences coding for the same CDR3. This sequence joins TRBV5-1 and TRBJ2-1; 7 positions match TRBD2. Germline CDR1 reads SGHRS; CDR2 reads YFSETQ. Losses at the gene ends were 2 bases for V and 0 bases for J; bases not matched to a gene: 2. The CDR3 sequence is 15 residues long. DNA of the CDR3: TGCGCCAGCAGCTTCATAGCGGGCTCCTACAATGAGCAGTTCTTC. Its protein is CASSFIAGSYNEQFF.

The rearrangement joins TRBV11-2 to TRBJ1-4; weak D call: TRBD1 (6 bases). Germline CDR1 is SGHAT and CDR2 is FQNNGV. The germline V and J ends were trimmed by 3 bases and 7 bases, with 15 bases remaining between them. This CDR3 has 15 amino acids. The DNA for the CDR3 is TGTGCCAGCAGCTTTGCGGGGGCTGGCCCTGAAAAACTGTTTTTT. It is translated as CASSFAGAGPEKLFF. Filled out from reference TRBV11-2 and TRBJ1-4, the complete variable domain reads EAGVAQSPRYKIIEKRQSVAFWCNPISGHATLYWYQQILGQGPKLLIQFQNNGVVDDSQLPKDRFSAERLKGVDSTLKIQPAKLEDSAVYLCASSFAGAGPEKLFFGSGTQLSVL.

V and J are TRBV19 and TRBJ1-5; no firm D call. The CDR3 contains 14 residues. V was clipped by 4 bases and J by 3 bases, with 10 bases between them. Germline V CDR1 and CDR2: LNHDA, SQIVND (reference sequence). The CDR3 sequence: CASSKSQVNQPQHF. As DNA, the CDR3 is TGTGCCAGTAGTAAGAGTCAGGTCAATCAGCCCCAGCATTTT.

The V call is TRBV19, the J call TRBJ2-5, with D possibly matching TRBD2 (5 bases). The germline CDR1 and CDR2 sequences are LNHDA and SQIVND (reference sequence). V was clipped by 5 bases and J by 7 bases, with 23 bases between them. The CDR3 contains 16 residues. CDR3 loop: CASSPFASQRPGTQYF. CDR3 bases: TGTGCCAGTAGTCCCTTTGCGTCACAGCGGCCGGGGACCCAGTACTTC.

The table lists this clone with a count of one. This chain joins TRBV5-6 and TRBJ1-6; 8 nucleotides line up with TRBD1. The CDR3 contains 16 residues. The germline gives CDR1 SGHDT, CDR2 YYEEEE. V lost 4 bases and J lost 7; bases outside the gene matches: 10. CDR3 bases: TGTGCCAGCAGCACGGACAGGGCGGTATGGAATTCACCCCTCCACTTT. It encodes CASSTDRAVWNSPLHF.

The rearrangement joins TRBV18 to TRBJ1-2; 12 nucleotides align to TRBD1. Germline V gene lookup returns CDR1 KGHSH and CDR2 LQKENI. The CDR3 length is 14 residues. V gave up 3 bases and J gave up 6 bases; unmatched junction bases: 2. The CDR3 spells CASSPGQGAHGYTF. CDR3 DNA: TGTGCCAGCTCACCGGGACAGGGGGCGCATGGCTACACCTTC.

The chain links TRBV28 to TRBJ1-3; D remains unclear. Germline V gene data show CDR1 as MDHEN and CDR2 as SYDVKM. The CDR3 loop spans 13 amino acids. The CDR3 coding sequence is TGTTCCACAAGCGGGGTTGCTGGAAACACCATATATTTT. It encodes CSTSGVAGNTIYF.

This clone has just one count. The rearrangement links TRBV11-2 to TRBJ2-1, with 11 bases lining up with TRBD2. The germline CDR1 and CDR2 sequences are SGHAT and FQNNGV. This CDR3 has 17 amino acids. J was trimmed by 6 bases and V by 5 bases; bases with no gene match: 12. CDR3 coding DNA: TGTGCCAGCAGCGATCTAGGGACTAGCGGACTTCGCAATGAGCAGTTCTTC. Translated, it gives CASSDLGTSGLRNEQFF.

The J gene is TRBJ2-7, the V gene TRBV18; 7 bases agree with TRBD1. Germline V gene sequence: CDR1 KGHSH, CDR2 LQKENI. The V gene end was trimmed by 5 bases and the J gene end by 4 bases; junction bases not matched to a gene: 5. This CDR3 is 13 amino acids long. CDR3 protein: CASSWDSHYEQYF. The CDR3 region has the DNA TGTGCCAGCTCATGGGACAGTCATTACGAGCAGTACTTC.

This chain joins TRBV19 and TRBJ2-2, with 10 bases identical to TRBD2. CDR1 LNHDA and CDR2 SQIVND come from the germline V gene (reference sequence). Germline trimming cut 9 bases from V and 1 base from J; bases unmatched to any gene: 8. This CDR3 contains 16 residues. CDR3 DNA sequence: TGTGCCAGCAAATACGGGACTAGCGAGAACACCGGGGAGCTGTTTTTT. This gives the protein CASKYGTSENTGELFF. The full variable domain, completed using reference TRBV19 and TRBJ2-2, is DGGITQSPKYLFRKEGQNVTLSCEQNLNHDAMYWYRQDPGQGLRLIYYSQIVNDFQKGDIAEGYSVSREKKESFPLTVTSAQKNPTAFYLCASKYGTSENTGELFFGEGSRLTVL.